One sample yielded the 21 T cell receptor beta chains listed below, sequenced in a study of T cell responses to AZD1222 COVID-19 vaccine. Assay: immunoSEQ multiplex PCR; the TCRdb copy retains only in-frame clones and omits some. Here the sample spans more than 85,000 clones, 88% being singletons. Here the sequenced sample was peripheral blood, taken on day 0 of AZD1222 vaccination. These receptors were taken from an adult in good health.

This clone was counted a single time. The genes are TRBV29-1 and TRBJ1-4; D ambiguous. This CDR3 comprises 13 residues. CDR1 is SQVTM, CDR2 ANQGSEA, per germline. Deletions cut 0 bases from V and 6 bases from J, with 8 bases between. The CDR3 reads CSVEDPNYEKLFF. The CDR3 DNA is TGCAGCGTTGAAGATCCCAATTATGAAAAACTGTTTTTT.

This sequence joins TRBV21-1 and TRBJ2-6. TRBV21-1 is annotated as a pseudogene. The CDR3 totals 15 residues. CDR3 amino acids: CASIEQRSGANVLTF. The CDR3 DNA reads TGTGCCAGCATAGAACAGCGCTCTGGGGCCAACGTCCTGACTTTC.

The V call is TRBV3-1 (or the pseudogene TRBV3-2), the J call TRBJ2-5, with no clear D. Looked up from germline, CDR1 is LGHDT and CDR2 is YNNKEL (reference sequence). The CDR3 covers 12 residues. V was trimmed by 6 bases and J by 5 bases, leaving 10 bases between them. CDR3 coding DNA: TGTGCCAGCAGATCCACAGAGGAGACCCAGTACTTC. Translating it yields CASRSTEETQYF.

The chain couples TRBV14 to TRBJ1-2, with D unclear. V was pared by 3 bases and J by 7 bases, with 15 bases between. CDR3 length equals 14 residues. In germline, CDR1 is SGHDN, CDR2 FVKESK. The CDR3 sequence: CASSHLQMGRGYTF. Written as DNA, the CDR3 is TGTGCCAGCAGCCACCTACAGATGGGTCGTGGCTACACCTTC.

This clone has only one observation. DNA for the CDR3: TGTGCCAGCAGCGGAGTGGGCCAGGCAAACTATGGCTACACCTTC. The encoded protein is CASSGVGQANYGYTF. The chain recombines TRBV5-4 with TRBJ1-2; D call uncertain. Trimming took 4 bases from V and 2 from J, leaving 15 bases between them. The CDR3 totals 15 residues. Germline assignment: CDR1 SGHNT and CDR2 YYREEE (reference sequence).

The DNA for the CDR3 is TGTGCCACAACCCCTACAGAGAGCTCCTACAATGAGCAGTTCTTC. Protein product: CATTPTESSYNEQFF. V usage is TRBV30 and J usage is TRBJ2-1; D is undetermined. This CDR3 has 15 residues. Between the trimmed V and J ends, which lost 8 bases and 0 bases, there was a span of 17 bases. Looked up from germline, CDR1 is GTSNPN and CDR2 is SVGIG (reference sequence).

The CDR3 here is CASSASGSNQPQHF. In nucleotides, the CDR3 is TGTGCCAGTTCAGCTAGCGGGAGCAATCAGCCCCAGCATTTT. The V and J genes are TRBV7-9 and TRBJ1-5; D unresolved. Deletions cut 9 bases from V and 1 base from J, with 13 bases between. The CDR3 sequence is 14 residues long. Per germline, CDR1 SEHNR and CDR2 FQNEAQ (reference sequence).

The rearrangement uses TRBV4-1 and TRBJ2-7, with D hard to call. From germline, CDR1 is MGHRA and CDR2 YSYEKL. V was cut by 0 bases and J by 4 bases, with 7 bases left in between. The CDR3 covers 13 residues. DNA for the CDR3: TGCGCCAGCAGCCAAGATGGAGTATACGAGCAGTACTTC. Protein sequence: CASSQDGVYEQYF.

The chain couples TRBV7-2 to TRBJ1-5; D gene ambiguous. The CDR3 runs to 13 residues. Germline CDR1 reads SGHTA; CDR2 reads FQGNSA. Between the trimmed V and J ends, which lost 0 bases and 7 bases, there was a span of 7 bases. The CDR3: CASSLAPGQPQHF. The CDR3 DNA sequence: TGTGCCAGCAGCTTAGCGCCTGGGCAGCCCCAGCATTTT.

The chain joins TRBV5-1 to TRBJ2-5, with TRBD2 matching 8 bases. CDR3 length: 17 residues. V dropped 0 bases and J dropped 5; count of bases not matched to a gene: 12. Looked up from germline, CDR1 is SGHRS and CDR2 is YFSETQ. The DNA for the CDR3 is TGCGCCAGCAGCTTGGCCAGCACTAGCGGTCCAGGGGAGACCCAGTACTTC. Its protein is CASSLASTSGPGETQYF.

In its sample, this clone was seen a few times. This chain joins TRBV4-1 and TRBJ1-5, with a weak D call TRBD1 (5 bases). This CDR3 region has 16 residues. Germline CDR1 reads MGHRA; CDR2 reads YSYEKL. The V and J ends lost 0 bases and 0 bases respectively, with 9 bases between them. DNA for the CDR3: TGCGCCAGCAGCCAAGACAGGGACGTTAGCAATCAGCCCCAGCATTTT. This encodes CASSQDRDVSNQPQHF.

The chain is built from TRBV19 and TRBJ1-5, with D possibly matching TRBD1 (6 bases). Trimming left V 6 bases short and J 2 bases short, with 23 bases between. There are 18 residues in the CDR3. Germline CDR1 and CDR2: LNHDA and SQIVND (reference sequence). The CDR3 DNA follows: TGTGCCAGTAGCGATACCTGGACAGTCGGAACGGGCAATCAGCCCCAGCATTTT. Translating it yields CASSDTWTVGTGNQPQHF.

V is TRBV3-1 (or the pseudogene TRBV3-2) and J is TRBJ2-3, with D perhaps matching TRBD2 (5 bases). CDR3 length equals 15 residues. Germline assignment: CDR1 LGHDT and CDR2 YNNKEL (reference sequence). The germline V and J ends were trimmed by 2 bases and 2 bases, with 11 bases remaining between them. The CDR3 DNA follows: TGTGCCAGCAGCCAAATCGGGGATCTCACAGATACGCAGTATTTT. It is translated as CASSQIGDLTDTQYF.

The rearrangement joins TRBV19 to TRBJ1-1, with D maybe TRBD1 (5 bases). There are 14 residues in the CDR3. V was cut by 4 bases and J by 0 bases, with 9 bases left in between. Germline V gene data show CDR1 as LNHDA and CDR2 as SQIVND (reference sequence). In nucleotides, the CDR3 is TGTGCCAGTAGTAAGGACACTTTGAACACTGAAGCTTTCTTT. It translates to CASSKDTLNTEAFF.

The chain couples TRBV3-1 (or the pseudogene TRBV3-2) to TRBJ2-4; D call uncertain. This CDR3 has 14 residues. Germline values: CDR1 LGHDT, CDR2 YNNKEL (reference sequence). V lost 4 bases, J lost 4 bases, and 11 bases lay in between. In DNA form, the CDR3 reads TGTGCCAGCAGCCGGCCGCAGCAGAAAAACATTCAGTACTTC. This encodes CASSRPQQKNIQYF.

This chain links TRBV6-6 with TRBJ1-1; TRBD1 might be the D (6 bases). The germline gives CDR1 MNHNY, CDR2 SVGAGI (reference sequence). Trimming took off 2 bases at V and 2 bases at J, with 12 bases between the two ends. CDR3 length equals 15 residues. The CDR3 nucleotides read TGTGCCAGCAGTTACACGGGACAAGGTAACACTGAAGCTTTCTTT. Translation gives CASSYTGQGNTEAFF.

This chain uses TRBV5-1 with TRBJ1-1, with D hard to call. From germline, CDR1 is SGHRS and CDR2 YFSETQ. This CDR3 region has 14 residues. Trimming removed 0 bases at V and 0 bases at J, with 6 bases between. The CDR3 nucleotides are TGCGCCAGCAGCTTGGGGACCTTGAACACTGAAGCTTTCTTT. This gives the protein CASSLGTLNTEAFF.

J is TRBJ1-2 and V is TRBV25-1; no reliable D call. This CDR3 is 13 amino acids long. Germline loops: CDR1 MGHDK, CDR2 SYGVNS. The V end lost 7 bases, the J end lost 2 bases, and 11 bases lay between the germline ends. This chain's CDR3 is CASNGGRNYGYTF. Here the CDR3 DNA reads TGTGCCAGCAACGGAGGGAGGAACTATGGCTACACCTTC.

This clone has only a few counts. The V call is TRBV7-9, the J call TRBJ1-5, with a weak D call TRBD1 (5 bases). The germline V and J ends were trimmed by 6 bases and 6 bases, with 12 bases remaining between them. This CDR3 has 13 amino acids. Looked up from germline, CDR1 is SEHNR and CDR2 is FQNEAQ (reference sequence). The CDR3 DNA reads TGTGCCAGCAGTTCCCAGGGCACTCAGCCCCAGCATTTT. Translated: CASSSQGTQPQHF. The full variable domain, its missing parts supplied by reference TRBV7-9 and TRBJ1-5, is DTGVSQNPRHKITKRGQNVTFRCDPISEHNRLYWYRQTLGQGPEFLTYFQNEAQLEKSRLLSDRFSAERPKGSFSTLEIQRTEQGDSAMYLCASSSQGTQPQHFGDGTRLSIL.

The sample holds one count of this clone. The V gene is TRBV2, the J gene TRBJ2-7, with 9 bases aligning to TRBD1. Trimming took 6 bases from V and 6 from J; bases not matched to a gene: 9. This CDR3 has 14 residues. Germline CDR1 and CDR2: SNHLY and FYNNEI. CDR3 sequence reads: CASSPGQGISEQYF. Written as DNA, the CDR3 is TGTGCCAGCAGCCCGGGACAGGGTATCTCCGAGCAGTACTTC. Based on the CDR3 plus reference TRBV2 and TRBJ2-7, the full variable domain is EPEVTQTPSHQVTQMGQEVILRCVPISNHLYFYWYRQILGQKVEFLVSFYNNEISEKSEIFDDQFSVERPDGSNFTLKIRSTKLEDSAMYFCASSPGQGISEQYFGPGTRLTVT.

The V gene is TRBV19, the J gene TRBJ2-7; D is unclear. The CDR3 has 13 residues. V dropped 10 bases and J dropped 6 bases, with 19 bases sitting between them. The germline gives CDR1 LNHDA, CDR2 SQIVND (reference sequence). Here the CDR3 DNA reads TGTGCCACTAACGATGGCGTGGCTGCCGAGCAGTACTTC. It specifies CATNDGVAAEQYF.